The rows below give T cell receptor beta chains drawn from one sample of a study of blood T cell repertoires in COVID-19. The protocol was immunoSEQ multiplex PCR, while the TCRdb copy is restricted to in-frame clones and leaves out a portion. Among about 330,000 clones listed, roughly 83% were seen once. The sequencing input was peripheral blood. The receptors here all came from a woman in her fifties or sixties with acute or convalescent COVID-19. CDR3s include the opening cysteine and the closing phenylalanine or tryptophan. The order of the fields is D gene, V gene, J gene, clone size, CDR3 protein, CDR3 DNA. A D gene is named only where the DNA matches it firmly. A row's size may be missing; if present it is once, few, many or a size class.

>-|TRBV24-1|TRBJ2-2|-
CATSDKGDRGPGELFF
TGTGCCACCAGTGATAAAGGAGATAGGGGCCCCGGGGAGCTGTTTTTT
>-|TRBV28|TRBJ2-7|-
CASSPPETASLKGQYF
TGTGCCAGCAGCCCTCCCGAGACAGCCTCCCTGAAGGGGCAGTACTTC
>-|TRBV1|TRBJ1-3|-
CTSSLRSDSGNTIYF
TGCACCAGCAGCCTGCGGTCGGACTCTGGAAACACCATATATTTT
>-|TRBV2|TRBJ1-5|-
CASSDTSILSRPQHF
TGTGCCAGCAGTGATACGTCGATCCTTAGTCGGCCCCAGCATTTT
>TRBD1|TRBV3-1/TRBV3-2|TRBJ1-6|once
CASSITGGTDSPLHF
TGTGCCAGCAGCATAACAGGGGGCACGGATTCACCCCTCCACTTT
>TRBD2|TRBV28|TRBJ2-5|-
CASSLTGTSKETQYF
TGTGCCAGCAGTTTAACGGGGACTAGCAAAGAGACCCAGTACTTC
>-|TRBV4-2|TRBJ1-2|-
CASSQVSSGEPYGYTF
TGTGCCAGCAGCCAAGTGTCCTCAGGGGAACCCTATGGCTACACCTTC
>-|TRBV18|TRBJ1-1|-
CASSPVPGRGNTEAFF
TGTGCCAGCTCACCTGTCCCCGGGAGGGGGAACACTGAAGCTTTCTTT
>-|TRBV27|TRBJ2-7|-
CASTPGLASYEQYF
TGTGCCAGTACCCCCGGGCTAGCGAGCTACGAGCAGTACTTC
>-|TRBV2|TRBJ2-5|-
CASSRQDQETQYF
TGTGCCAGCTCCCGGCAGGACCAAGAGACCCAGTACTTC
>TRBD1|TRBV28|TRBJ2-7|-
CASSPDRARGEQYF
TGTGCCAGCAGTCCCGACAGGGCTAGAGGCGAGCAGTACTTC
>TRBD1|TRBV30|TRBJ1-5|-
CAWRVQGDQPQHF
TGTGCCTGGAGAGTCCAGGGGGATCAGCCCCAGCATTTT
>TRBD2|TRBV27|TRBJ2-1|-
CASSSLGASGRHEQFF
TGTGCCAGCAGTTCCCTGGGGGCTAGCGGGAGGCATGAGCAGTTCTTC
>-|TRBV6-1|TRBJ1-2|-
CASNEYSYGYTF
TGTGCCAGCAATGAATATTCCTATGGCTACACCTTC
>TRBD1|TRBV5-1|TRBJ1-1|-
CASSLSQGEGRTEAFF
TGCGCCAGCAGCTTGTCACAGGGGGAAGGTAGGACTGAAGCTTTCTTT
>TRBD2|TRBV3-1/TRBV3-2|TRBJ2-6|-
CASSPLAGGPGGANVLTF
TGTGCCAGCAGCCCCCTAGCGGGAGGGCCAGGAGGGGCCAACGTCCTGACTTTC
>-|TRBV10-3|TRBJ1-5|-
CATTGRADQPQHF
TGTGCCACTACGGGCAGGGCCGATCAGCCCCAGCATTTT
>TRBD1|TRBV7-9|TRBJ1-3|-
CASSLGRGTGDTAGNTIYF
TGTGCCAGCAGCTTGGGGAGAGGGACAGGGGATACGGCTGGAAACACCATATATTTT
>-|TRBV19|TRBJ1-2|few
CASTREREVNYGYTF
TGTGCCAGTACCCGGGAGAGGGAAGTGAACTATGGCTACACCTTC
>-|TRBV19|TRBJ2-1|-
CASSKWTAKDYNEQFF
TGTGCCAGTAGTAAATGGACAGCCAAAGACTACAATGAGCAGTTCTTC